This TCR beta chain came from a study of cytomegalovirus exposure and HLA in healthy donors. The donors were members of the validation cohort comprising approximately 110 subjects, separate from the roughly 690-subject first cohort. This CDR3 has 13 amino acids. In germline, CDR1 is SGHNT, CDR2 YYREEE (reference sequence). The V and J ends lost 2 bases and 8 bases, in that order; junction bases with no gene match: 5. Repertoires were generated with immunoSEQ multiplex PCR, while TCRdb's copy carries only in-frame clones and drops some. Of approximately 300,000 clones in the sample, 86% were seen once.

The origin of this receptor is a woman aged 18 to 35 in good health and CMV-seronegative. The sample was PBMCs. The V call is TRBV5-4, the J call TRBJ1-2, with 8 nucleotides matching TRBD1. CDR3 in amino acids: CASSFRTGTGYTF. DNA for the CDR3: TGTGCCAGCAGCTTCAGGACAGGGACCGGCTACACCTTC.